The T cell receptor beta chain described here comes from a study of shared clonotypes between healthy human individuals. At the level of the study: Donor ages ranged 18 to 49 years: a couple of women, three men.

Terminally differentiated effector memory CD45RA+ cells were excluded by CCR7 positive selection of CD45RO-negative cells. The donor population consisted of healthy HIV-negative adults with no recent acute infections or vaccinations. Only Caucasian adults living in Nashville, Tennessee served as donors. Libraries were prepared by immunoSEQ multiplex PCR; TCRdb keeps only in-frame clonotypes and omits some of them. Of around 2,000,000 clones listed, just under 95% are singletons. V was pared by 4 bases and J by 0 bases, with 13 bases between. Looked up from germline, CDR1 is SGHAT and CDR2 is FQNNGV. The CDR3 loop spans 15 amino acids.

Material: naive CD8+ T cells sorted from blood. The TCR comes from a man aged 18 to 29 in good health. The J gene is TRBJ2-7, the V gene TRBV11-2; D ambiguous. The CDR3 region is CASSSPGLSSYEQYF. In DNA form, the CDR3 reads TGTGCCAGCAGCTCACCCGGGCTGAGCTCCTACGAGCAGTACTTC.